These 9 T cell receptor beta chains originate from one sample sequenced in a study of shared clonotypes between healthy human individuals. Clones were read by immunoSEQ multiplex PCR, and TCRdb kept only the in-frame ones, dropping some. The sample records about 560,000 clones, around three quarters being singletons. The sample was PBMCs. These receptors came from a woman aged 40 to 50 in good health. Some clones in this sample may be carry-over from other donors' samples.

This chain links TRBV4-3 with TRBJ1-1; possible D gene TRBD1, 5 bases. This CDR3 is 14 amino acids long. The germline V and J ends were trimmed by 4 bases and 2 bases, with 11 bases remaining between them. Germline V gene lookup returns CDR1 LGHNA and CDR2 YSLEER. CDR3 in amino acids: CASSPRGRNTEAFF. CDR3 sequence (DNA): TGCGCCAGCAGCCCTCGGGGCCGCAACACTGAAGCTTTCTTT.

Regarding this clone: In the same sample, other DNA sequences code for this CDR3. J is TRBJ2-3 and V is TRBV5-1; weak D call: TRBD2 (6 bases). This CDR3 region has 15 residues. Germline V gene sequence: CDR1 SGHRS, CDR2 YFSETQ. V lost 0 bases to trimming and J lost 0 bases, with 8 bases between them. The CDR3 DNA reads TGCGCCAGCAGCTTGGCAGGGACTAGCACAGATACGCAGTATTTT. This gives the protein CASSLAGTSTDTQYF.

This clone was detected only once. V and J are TRBV18 and TRBJ1-2; no reliable D call. The CDR3 length is 14 residues. V lost 1 base and J lost 4, with 10 bases in between. Germline CDR1 KGHSH, CDR2 LQKENI. The CDR3 protein is CASSPREFSYGYTF. CDR3 nucleotides: TGTGCCAGCTCACCACGGGAGTTTTCCTATGGCTACACCTTC. Drawing the rest from reference TRBV18 and TRBJ1-2, the complete variable domain is NAGVMQNPRHLVRRRGQEARLRCSPMKGHSHVYWYRQLPEEGLKFMVYLQKENIIDESGMPKERFSAEFPKEGPSILRIQQVVRGDSAAYFCASSPREFSYGYTFGSGTRLTVV.

The J gene is TRBJ1-1, the V gene TRBV5-4, with a possible D match to TRBD1 (6 bases). Germline V gene data show CDR1 as SGHNT and CDR2 as YYREEE (reference sequence). The CDR3 length is 15 residues. Trimming left V 1 base short and J 0 bases short, with 10 bases between. The CDR3 DNA follows: TGTGCCAGCAGCTTGCGGGGGCAGGTGAACACTGAAGCTTTCTTT. It translates to CASSLRGQVNTEAFF.

The V and J genes are TRBV7-6 and TRBJ1-1; possible D gene TRBD1, 6 bases. Germline V gene lookup returns CDR1 SGHVS and CDR2 FNYEAQ. V lost 5 bases to trimming and J lost 4 bases, with 20 bases between them. This CDR3 contains 16 residues. CDR3 sequence reads: CASSPSDGGLGTEAFF. As DNA, the CDR3 is TGTGCCAGCAGCCCTTCTGACGGGGGCTTGGGCACTGAAGCTTTCTTT.

A few counts support this clone. The rearrangement links TRBV5-1 to TRBJ2-1; tentatively, D is TRBD1 (5 bases). Between the trimmed V and J ends, which lost 3 bases and 8 bases, there was a span of 12 bases. The CDR3 length is 13 residues. CDR1 SGHRS and CDR2 YFSETQ come from the germline V gene. In DNA form, the CDR3 reads TGCGCCAGCAGCTCTCAGGGTTCCGATGAGCAGTTCTTC. As protein: CASSSQGSDEQFF. Variable domain in full (rest from reference TRBV5-1 and TRBJ2-1): KAGVTQTPRYLIKTRGQQVTLSCSPISGHRSVSWYQQTPGQGLQFLFEYFSETQRNKGNFPGRFSGRQFSNSRSEMNVSTLELGDSALYLCASSSQGSDEQFFGPGTRLTVL.

The chain uses TRBV13 and TRBJ2-5; possibly TRBD2 for D (7 bases). V dropped 5 bases and J dropped 7 bases, with 14 bases sitting between them. There are 13 residues in the CDR3. The germline V gene has CDR1 PRHDT and CDR2 FYEKMQ (reference sequence). CDR3 DNA sequence: TGTGCCAGCAGCGTCAGGGAGGGGGGGACCCAGTACTTC. This translates into CASSVREGGTQYF.

A note on this clone: This is likely an artifact of a read error, given a far larger clone one base away. V usage is TRBV2 and J usage is TRBJ2-1; 8 positions match TRBD2. The CDR3 has 13 residues. Germline loops: CDR1 SNHLY, CDR2 FYNNEI. The CDR3 reads CAGSEERELEQFF. CDR3 nucleotides: TGTGCCGGCAGTGAAGAGCGGGAGCTTGAGCAGTTCTTC.

This clone occurred a few times. The chain employs TRBV7-3 and TRBJ2-5, with D unclear. CDR1 and CDR2 from the germline V gene are SGHTA and FQGTGA. Trimming shortened V by 5 bases and J by 5 bases, and 12 bases separated the two germline ends. The CDR3 has 13 residues. CDR3 coding DNA: TGTGCCAGCAGCCAAGGTGTGGGGGAGACCCAGTACTTC. Translated: CASSQGVGETQYF. Full variable domain (remainder filled in from reference TRBV7-3 and TRBJ2-5): GAGVSQTPSNKVTEKGKYVELRCDPISGHTALYWYRQSLGQGPEFLIYFQGTGAADDSGLPNDRFFAVRPEGSVSTLKIQRTERGDSAVYLCASSQGVGETQYFGPGTRLLVL.